What follows describes a single T cell receptor (beta chain). As yet, its antigen is unknown. The data are from a study of T cells in Graves' hyperthyroidism and ophthalmopathy. The CDR3 regions of TCR beta were amplified from RNA transcripts. Using the HTBI primer set, a first-round RT-PCR was run on the TCR CDR3. TCRdb itself ran the multiplex PCR reads through MiXCR, one entry per CDR3 protein. The sample comprises around 380,000 distinct CDR3 sequences, approximately 15% of which are singletons, and about 20% rests with the top ten. Study-level findings and limits: Blood also contained most expanded thyroid clonotypes above 0.001.

Initially, at the first diagnosis of hyperthyroidism and before any ophthalmopathy symptoms, blood was sampled. Germline V lookup: CDR1 ENHRY, CDR2 SYGVKD. The CDR3 has 17 amino acids. The V end lost 3 bases, the J end lost 1 base, and 18 bases lay between the germline ends. The sequenced sample was blood. This clonotype originated in a man aged 25 to 40 with Graves' hyperthyroidism that later progressed to Graves' ophthalmopathy. This chain uses TRBV10-3 with TRBJ1-2, with D unclear. CDR3 amino acids: CAISEGRDLNFNYGYTF. Here the CDR3 DNA reads TGTGCCATCAGTGAAGGGCGGGATTTAAATTTTAACTATGGCTACACCTTC.